These 20 T cell receptor beta chains share one sample of origin, sequenced in a study of blood T cells in healthy people across ages. The second PCR ran about 6 to 12 cycles with a sample-barcoded 5' primer and J-beta primers. TCRdb independently ran MiXCR on the 5' RACE reads; one entry per CDR3 protein. Of 650,000 to 800,000 distinct CDR3 sequences listed, approximately 48% are singletons. Sequenced: blood. All receptors derive from a man aged 60 to 69 in good health.

The CDR3 loop is CATSDSAYNEQFF. In DNA form, the CDR3 reads TGTGCCACCAGTGACTCAGCGTACAATGAGCAGTTCTTC. The chain carries TRBV24-1 and TRBJ2-1; D is undetermined. Germline CDR1 reads KGHDR; CDR2 reads SFDVKD. This CDR3 comprises 13 residues. Trimming left V 4 bases short and J 4 bases short, with 7 bases between.

This clonotype was seen at least ten times. The chain couples TRBV5-1 to TRBJ2-5; D not resolved. V lost 4 bases and J 3 bases, leaving 16 bases between the germline ends. The length of the CDR3 is 15 residues. The germline CDR1 and CDR2 sequences are SGHRS and YFSETQ. CDR3 in amino acids: CASSAFPFGKETQYF. For the CDR3, the DNA is TGCGCCAGCAGCGCCTTTCCTTTTGGGAAAGAGACCCAGTACTTC.

This chain uses TRBV9 with TRBJ2-3; TRBD2 aligns across 12 bases. With V trimmed by 1 base and J by 2 bases, 8 bases remained unmatched. This CDR3 is 18 amino acids long. The germline V gene encodes CDR1 SGDLS and CDR2 YYNGEE. In DNA, the CDR3 is TGTGCCAGCAGCGTACCTTCCCTAGCGGGGGGGGACACAGATACGCAGTATTTT. It translates to CASSVPSLAGGDTDTQYF. Full variable domain (missing parts from reference TRBV9 and TRBJ2-3): DSGVTQTPKHLITATGQRVTLRCSPRSGDLSVYWYQQSLDQGLQFLIQYYNGEERAKGNILERFSAQQFPDLHSELNLSSLELGDSALYFCASSVPSLAGGDTDTQYFGPGTRLTVL.

The chain has TRBV7-9 and TRBJ1-5; TRBD1 is a possible D gene (5 bases). The CDR3 runs 18 residues. The germline gives CDR1 SEHNR, CDR2 FQNEAQ (reference sequence). V was trimmed by 5 bases and J by 5 bases, leaving 25 bases between them. The CDR3 region has the DNA TGTGCCAGCAGCCCCGGGGTTCTCGCCCGGGACTACGATCAGCCCCAGCATTTT. Protein: CASSPGVLARDYDQPQHF.

This clonotype was observed a handful of times. The CDR3 is CASGLSTRTGTETQYF. CDR3 sequence (DNA): TGTGCTAGTGGTTTGAGCACCCGGACAGGGACAGAGACCCAGTACTTC. This rearrangement joins TRBV12-5 to TRBJ2-5; TRBD1 agrees at 8 bases. V was clipped by 2 bases and J by 4 bases; unmatched bases: 9. CDR3 length: 16 amino acids. Per germline, CDR1 LGHNT and CDR2 FRNRAP.

The V and J genes are TRBV9 and TRBJ2-6, with 8 bases lining up with TRBD1. Germline V gene lookup returns CDR1 SGDLS and CDR2 YYNGEE. The CDR3 is 18 residues long. The V segment lost 4 bases and the J segment 0 bases; nucleotides outside the gene matches: 9. Here the CDR3 DNA reads TGTGCCAGCAGCCCGCGGACAGGGACGAGCTCTGGGGCCAACGTCCTGACTTTC. Its protein is CASSPRTGTSSGANVLTF.

V and J are TRBV20-1 and TRBJ2-1; 10 nucleotides line up with TRBD1. The J segment lost 12 bases and the V segment lost 5 bases, leaving 7 bases of the junction unmatched. CDR3 size: 12 residues. CDR1 DFQATT and CDR2 SNEGSKA come from the germline V gene (reference sequence). Written as DNA, the CDR3 is TGCAGTGCTTACCGGGACAGGGGACGGCAGTTCTTC. Its protein is CSAYRDRGRQFF.

The chain carries TRBV24-1 and TRBJ2-2; 9 positions agree with TRBD1. The V segment lost 7 bases and the J segment 4 bases; nucleotides outside the gene matches: 6. Germline CDR1 reads KGHDR; CDR2 reads SFDVKD. The CDR3 extends over 15 amino acids. Here the CDR3 reads CATRQGAPSTGELFF. The CDR3 coding sequence is TGTGCCACCAGACAGGGGGCGCCCAGCACCGGGGAGCTGTTTTTT.

The rearrangement joins TRBV11-2 to TRBJ2-1; 7 positions match TRBD2. The germline CDR1 and CDR2 sequences are SGHAT and FQNNGV. The CDR3 spans 12 residues. Trimming removed 8 bases from V and 15 bases from J; junction bases left unmatched: 13. CDR3: CASGGVFSFGFF. The CDR3 DNA is TGTGCCAGCGGGGGGGTATTTTCATTTGGGTTCTTC.

This rearrangement joins TRBV6-5 to TRBJ1-4; D perhaps matches TRBD1 (5 bases). Looked up from germline, CDR1 is MNHEY and CDR2 is SVGAGI. The ends were cut back, 0 bases at V and 8 bases at J, with 10 bases in the middle. The CDR3 sequence is 14 residues long. The CDR3 loop is CASSYSGRWEKLFF. The CDR3 coding sequence is TGTGCCAGCAGTTACTCGGGACGCTGGGAAAAACTGTTTTTT.

Only a few counts were recorded for this clonotype. The rearrangement links TRBV4-1 to TRBJ1-5, with a tentative D call TRBD1 (6 bases). Germline V gives CDR1 MGHRA, CDR2 YSYEKL. The CDR3 consists of 16 residues. Trimming took off 2 bases at V and 15 bases at J, with 26 bases between the two ends. DNA for the CDR3: TGCGCCAGCAGCCAAAGTGCAGGGGTTGGGCCCAAGCCCTTGCATTTT. It specifies CASSQSAGVGPKPLHF.

The gene calls are TRBV7-3 and TRBJ1-1; D might be TRBD1 (6 bases). V was shortened by 8 bases and J by 0 bases, with 28 bases between the two germline ends. Germline loops: CDR1 SGHTA, CDR2 FQGTGA. The CDR3 is 19 residues long. The CDR3 is CASGHRVDRHTGMNTEAFF. CDR3 nucleotide sequence: TGTGCCAGCGGCCACAGGGTCGATCGCCACACAGGGATGAACACTGAAGCTTTCTTT.

A remark on this clonotype: One end of the junction fails to match germline, which may point to a read error. The J gene is TRBJ2-4, the V gene TRBV7-2; the D is unclear. The end of the DNA aligns better with TRBJ2-7, so the J call may be wrong. The CDR3 length is 15 residues. Germline V gene data show CDR1 as SGHTA and CDR2 as FQGNSA. CDR3 sequence: CASSLVRTRSHEQYF. The DNA of the CDR3 is TGTGCCAGCAGCTTAGTTAGGACCCGCTCCCACGAGCAGTACTTC.

The chain couples TRBV11-3 to TRBJ2-5; D is undetermined. Germline V CDR1 and CDR2: SGHNT, YENEEA. V dropped 3 bases and J dropped 3 bases, with 11 bases sitting between them. The CDR3 extends over 14 amino acids. The CDR3 reads CASSFFDTEETQYF. The CDR3 coding sequence is TGTGCCAGCAGCTTTTTCGACACCGAAGAGACCCAGTACTTC.

V and J are TRBV6-1 and TRBJ1-5; tentatively, D is TRBD1 (6 bases). The CDR3 extends over 15 amino acids. The germline V gene has CDR1 MNHNS and CDR2 SASEGT. V was cut by 0 bases and J by 2 bases, with 8 bases left in between. CDR3 DNA sequence: TGTGCCAGCAGTGAAGCACGACAGGGCAATCAGCCCCAGCATTTT. Encoded protein: CASSEARQGNQPQHF.

The J gene is TRBJ2-3, the V gene TRBV7-9, with 10 nucleotides matching TRBD2. With V trimmed by 5 bases and J by 4 bases, 6 bases remained unmatched. The CDR3 sequence is 15 residues long. Germline loops: CDR1 SEHNR, CDR2 FQNEAQ (reference sequence). In DNA, the CDR3 is TGTGCCAGCAGCCCCGGACTAGCGGAGGCAGATACGCAGTATTTT. It yields the protein CASSPGLAEADTQYF.

This clonotype occurred a few times. The rearrangement uses TRBV20-1 and TRBJ2-1; possibly TRBD2 for D (7 bases). Germline CDR1 reads DFQATT; CDR2 reads SNEGSKA (reference sequence). With 2 bases removed from V and 4 bases from J, the gap between germline ends came to 12 bases. This CDR3 has 14 amino acids. CDR3 loop: CSARTGGRYNEQFF. CDR3 nucleotide sequence: TGCAGTGCTAGAACCGGGGGGCGGTACAATGAGCAGTTCTTC.

This clonotype came up a few times. The chain joins TRBV6-6 to TRBJ2-1; TRBD2 agrees at 13 bases. The V segment lost 6 bases and the J segment 9 bases; nucleotides outside the gene matches: 11. Germline loops: CDR1 MNHNY, CDR2 SVGAGI (reference sequence). CDR3 length equals 16 residues. The CDR3 loop reads CASRSGTSGAWGEQFF. In DNA, the CDR3 is TGTGCCAGCAGATCCGGGACTAGCGGGGCCTGGGGTGAGCAGTTCTTC.

This clonotype was seen a few times. This sequence joins TRBV7-2 and TRBJ1-1; D uncertain. This CDR3 region has 12 residues. Trimming removed 5 bases from V and 8 bases from J, with 12 bases in between. Looked up from germline, CDR1 is SGHTA and CDR2 is FQGNSA. The CDR3 reads CASSPVPGEAFF. CDR3 DNA sequence: TGTGCCAGCAGCCCAGTCCCTGGCGAAGCTTTCTTT. The full variable domain, rest sourced from reference TRBV7-2 and TRBJ1-1, is GAGVSQSPSNKVTEKGKDVELRCDPISGHTALYWYRQSLGQGLEFLIYFQGNSAPDKSGLPSDRFSAERTGGSVSTLTIQRTQQEDSAVYLCASSPVPGEAFFGQGTRLTVV.

The sample holds a few counts of this clonotype. The V and J genes are TRBV7-8 and TRBJ1-1; TRBD1 matches 8 bases. V was pared by 4 bases and J by 2 bases, with 6 bases of the junction left unmatched. The CDR3 is 15 amino acids. Germline-derived CDR1 and CDR2 are SGHVS and FQNEAQ. CDR3 sequence (DNA): TGTGCCAGCAGCTACCAGACAGGGGCTAACACTGAAGCTTTCTTT. Protein sequence: CASSYQTGANTEAFF.